This passage covers 31 T cell receptor beta chains from one sample sequenced in a study of cytomegalovirus exposure and HLA in healthy donors. Sequencing was performed with immunoSEQ multiplex PCR; in TCRdb, only in-frame clones are kept and a portion is missing. The sample has 200,000 or so clones, around 84% seen once. Sequenced input: PBMCs. These TCRs come from a woman in her thirties in good health and CMV-seropositive.

This chain links TRBV6-7 with TRBJ1-5; no reliable D call. TRBV6-7 has ORF status, its function being uncertain. The CDR3 spans 17 residues. V was clipped by 0 bases and J by 0 bases, with 12 bases between them. CDR3: CASSYSLRHPSNQPQHF. CDR3 bases: TGTGCCAGCAGTTACTCTTTGAGACACCCTAGCAATCAGCCCCAGCATTTT.

The rearrangement links TRBV7-9 to TRBJ2-1; D is possibly TRBD2 (5 bases). Germline CDR1 is SEHNR and CDR2 is FQNEAQ (reference sequence). V was cut by 6 bases and J by 3 bases, with 12 bases left in between. The CDR3 length is 14 residues. CDR3 DNA sequence: TGTGCCAGCAGTTTTGTTCGGGGCTACAATGAGCAGTTCTTC. Translating gives CASSFVRGYNEQFF.

The chain links TRBV13 to TRBJ1-1; D gene unclear. Germline V gene data show CDR1 as PRHDT and CDR2 as FYEKMQ (reference sequence). Trimming took off 2 bases at V and 10 bases at J, with 11 bases between the two ends. This CDR3 is built from 12 residues. The CDR3 here is CASSLPGRAAFF. In DNA, the CDR3 is TGTGCCAGCAGCTTACCGGGAAGGGCAGCTTTCTTT.

The chain uses TRBV5-6 and TRBJ1-1; the match to TRBD1 covers 7 bases. The ends lost 4 bases at V and 2 bases at J; junction bases unmatched: 8. The CDR3 extends over 15 amino acids. Germline assignment: CDR1 SGHDT and CDR2 YYEEEE. Here the CDR3 reads CASSASDRANTEAFF. CDR3 bases: TGTGCCAGCAGCGCATCAGACAGGGCAAACACTGAAGCTTTCTTT.

Turning to this clone: An end of the junction differs from the germline gene, which may be a read error. For the CDR3, the DNA is TGTGCCAGCAGGTTAGCGGGAGACTACGAGCAGTACTTC. Residues: CASRLAGDYEQYF. The V and J genes are TRBV11-2 and TRBJ2-7; 9 positions agree with TRBD2. Germline CDR1 and CDR2: SGHAT and FQNNGV. The CDR3 consists of 13 residues. Full variable domain (outside the CDR3, taken from reference TRBV11-2 and TRBJ2-7): EAGVAQSPRYKIIEKRQSVAFWCNPISGHATLYWYQQILGQGPKLLIQFQNNGVVDDSQLPKDRFSAERLKGVDSTLKIQPAKLEDSAVYLCASRLAGDYEQYFGPGTRLTVT.

This chain uses TRBV5-1 with TRBJ2-3, with 16 bases aligning to TRBD2. CDR1 and CDR2 (germline): SGHRS, YFSETQ. The J segment lost 6 bases and the V segment lost 4 bases, leaving 5 bases of the junction unmatched. The CDR3 is made up of 16 amino acids. CDR3: CASSRGLAGGVDTQYF. The CDR3 coding sequence is TGCGCCAGCAGCCGGGGACTAGCGGGAGGGGTTGATACGCAGTATTTT.

V and J are TRBV2 and TRBJ1-5; D might be TRBD1 (6 bases). The CDR3 has 14 amino acids. Germline V gives CDR1 SNHLY, CDR2 FYNNEI. V was cut by 8 bases and J by 3 bases, with 14 bases left in between. CDR3 residues: CASSEDRSNQPQHF. CDR3 nucleotides: TGTGCCAGCTCTGAGGACAGATCCAATCAGCCCCAGCATTTT.

The CDR3 loop is CASSLQGSSYEQYF. In nucleotides, the CDR3 is TGCGCCAGCAGTCTCCAGGGCAGCTCCTACGAGCAGTACTTC. This sequence joins TRBV5-1 and TRBJ2-7, with D perhaps matching TRBD1 (5 bases). The V gene lost 5 bases and the J gene lost 0 bases, with 12 bases spanning the gap. The CDR3 covers 14 residues. Germline loops: CDR1 SGHRS, CDR2 YFSETQ. The whole variable domain, filled in from reference TRBV5-1 and TRBJ2-7, reads KAGVTQTPRYLIKTRGQQVTLSCSPISGHRSVSWYQQTPGQGLQFLFEYFSETQRNKGNFPGRFSGRQFSNSRSEMNVSTLELGDSALYLCASSLQGSSYEQYFGPGTRLTVT.

This clone was seen once. V gene TRBV7-9 combines with J gene TRBJ1-5; D unresolved. This CDR3 is 12 amino acids long. Germline V gene data show CDR1 as SEHNR and CDR2 as FQNEAQ (reference sequence). V lost 6 bases to trimming and J lost 7 bases, with 10 bases between them. Written as DNA, the CDR3 is TGTGCCAGCAGGGGCGAGGGACAGCCCCAGCATTTT. This gives the protein CASRGEGQPQHF. The whole variable domain, filled in from reference TRBV7-9 and TRBJ1-5, reads DTGVSQNPRHKITKRGQNVTFRCDPISEHNRLYWYRQTLGQGPEFLTYFQNEAQLEKSRLLSDRFSAERPKGSFSTLEIQRTEQGDSAMYLCASRGEGQPQHFGDGTRLSIL.

The chain employs TRBV6-5 and TRBJ1-2; 7 nucleotides agree with TRBD1. Germline V gives CDR1 MNHEY, CDR2 SVGAGI. Trimming took 6 bases from V and 6 from J; bases not matched to a gene: 7. There are 13 residues in the CDR3. The CDR3 DNA reads as TGTGCCAGCAGCCGACAGGGCCACGATGGCTACACCTTC. This gives the protein CASSRQGHDGYTF.

This clone occurred a few times. The rearrangement joins TRBV19 to TRBJ2-4; perhaps TRBD2 as D (6 bases). Trimming stripped 3 bases from V and 3 bases from J, with 12 bases between. The CDR3 extends over 15 amino acids. CDR1 is LNHDA, CDR2 SQIVND, per germline (reference sequence). This CDR3 reads CASSIRGEVKNIQYF. Here the CDR3 DNA reads TGTGCCAGTAGTATTAGAGGGGAGGTCAAAAACATTCAGTACTTC.

The chain employs TRBV11-3 and TRBJ2-5; 7 positions agree with TRBD2. This CDR3 is 15 amino acids long. CDR1 is SGHNT and CDR2 is YENEEA in the germline V gene. With 6 bases clipped from V and 3 bases from J, the junction kept 10 bases outside the gene matches. The CDR3 coding sequence is TGTGCCAGCAGACTCCACGCGGGGGTGGAAGAGACCCAGTACTTC. Translation gives CASRLHAGVEETQYF.

The rearrangement uses TRBV4-2 and TRBJ1-3, with 9 nucleotides matching TRBD1. This CDR3 has 15 amino acids. CDR1 and CDR2 from the germline V gene are LGHNA and YNFKEQ. Trimming took 1 base from V and 4 from J; bases not matched to a gene: 2. The CDR3 nucleotides read TGTGCCAGCAGCCAAGGGGACAGGGAGGGAAACACCATATATTTT. Translating gives CASSQGDREGNTIYF.

The chain couples TRBV30 to TRBJ2-1, with 7 bases lining up with TRBD1. Losses at the gene ends were 8 bases for V and 3 bases for J; bases not matched to a gene: 7. This CDR3 has 13 amino acids. Germline values: CDR1 GTSNPN, CDR2 SVGIG (reference sequence). Written as DNA, the CDR3 is TGTGCCCTTGACAGGGTTAACTACAATGAGCAGTTCTTC. Protein: CALDRVNYNEQFF.

The V and J genes are TRBV13 and TRBJ1-4; D unresolved. Trimming cost V 2 bases and J 3 bases, with 10 bases left between them. CDR3 length: 15 amino acids. In germline, CDR1 is PRHDT, CDR2 FYEKMQ (reference sequence). CDR3 in DNA: TGTGCCAGCAGCTTAAGAGTGTACCCTAATGAAAAACTGTTTTTT. The encoded protein is CASSLRVYPNEKLFF.

The chain links TRBV29-1 to TRBJ2-3; TRBD2 aligns across 8 bases. J lost 4 bases, V lost 5 bases, and 5 bases had no gene match. There are 13 residues in the CDR3. CDR1 SQVTM and CDR2 ANQGSEA come from the germline V gene. CDR3 DNA sequence: TGCAGCGTTAGCGGGAGTCGGGCAGATACGCAGTATTTT. This translates into CSVSGSRADTQYF.

This clone occurred once. This rearrangement joins TRBV5-6 to TRBJ1-1; tentatively, D is TRBD1 (6 bases). The CDR3 runs 15 residues. V shed 4 bases and J shed 1 base, with 14 bases lying between them. Germline values: CDR1 SGHDT, CDR2 YYEEEE. The CDR3 nucleotides read TGTGCCAGCAGCCGCCCAGGGACACCGAACACTGAAGCTTTCTTT. Its protein is CASSRPGTPNTEAFF. The entire variable domain, with the rest obtained from reference TRBV5-6 and TRBJ1-1, is as follows: DAGVTQSPTHLIKTRGQQVTLRCSPKSGHDTVSWYQQALGQGPQFIFQYYEEEERQRGNFPDRFSGHQFPNYSSELNVNALLLGDSALYLCASSRPGTPNTEAFFGQGTRLTVV.

The gene calls are TRBV19 and TRBJ1-5, with a tentative D call TRBD1 (5 bases). The ends were cut back, 3 bases at V and 4 bases at J, with 13 bases in the middle. The germline V gene has CDR1 LNHDA and CDR2 SQIVND (reference sequence). The CDR3 loop spans 15 amino acids. The CDR3 nucleotides read TGTGCCAGTAGTATTGGGTTCAGGGAAAATCAGCCCCAGCATTTT. Protein product: CASSIGFRENQPQHF. Looking up the rest from reference TRBV19 and TRBJ1-5 gives the full variable domain: DGGITQSPKYLFRKEGQNVTLSCEQNLNHDAMYWYRQDPGQGLRLIYYSQIVNDFQKGDIAEGYSVSREKKESFPLTVTSAQKNPTAFYLCASSIGFRENQPQHFGDGTRLSIL.

The chain links TRBV28 to TRBJ1-4; a possible D gene is TRBD1 (6 bases). Trimming stripped 3 bases from V and 7 bases from J, with 12 bases between. Germline assignment: CDR1 MDHEN and CDR2 SYDVKM. The CDR3 is 14 residues long. The CDR3 nucleotides are TGTGCCAGCAGTTTGCAGGGGTTGGTTGAAAAACTGTTTTTT. This encodes CASSLQGLVEKLFF.

V usage is TRBV2 and J usage is TRBJ2-3, with D tentatively TRBD1 (7 bases). The length of the CDR3 is 16 residues. Germline CDR1 is SNHLY and CDR2 is FYNNEI. The V gene lost 4 bases and the J gene lost 4 bases, with 18 bases spanning the gap. In nucleotides, the CDR3 is TGTGCCAGCAGTGTAAGGGGGCGGGGTTCGGCAGATACGCAGTATTTT. It is translated as CASSVRGRGSADTQYF. Filled out from reference TRBV2 and TRBJ2-3, the complete variable domain reads EPEVTQTPSHQVTQMGQEVILRCVPISNHLYFYWYRQILGQKVEFLVSFYNNEISEKSEIFDDQFSVERPDGSNFTLKIRSTKLEDSAMYFCASSVRGRGSADTQYFGPGTRLTVL.

This sequence joins TRBV7-8 and TRBJ2-4; 7 nucleotides agree with TRBD1. The CDR3 is made up of 18 amino acids. The germline CDR1 and CDR2 sequences are SGHVS and FQNEAQ. With 5 bases clipped from V and 0 bases from J, the junction kept 13 bases outside the gene matches. The CDR3 DNA reads TGTGCCAGCAGCCCACTAGAGAGGGGGCAAGTAGCCAAAAACATTCAGTACTTC. Its protein product is CASSPLERGQVAKNIQYF.

The genes are TRBV5-1 and TRBJ2-3; 7 bases align to TRBD2. This CDR3 region has 16 residues. Germline values: CDR1 SGHRS, CDR2 YFSETQ. Germline trimming cut 4 bases from V and 0 bases from J; bases unmatched to any gene: 8. In DNA form, the CDR3 reads TGCGCCAGCAGCCTACTAGCGTCCAAGAGCACAGATACGCAGTATTTT. Encoded protein: CASSLLASKSTDTQYF.

V gene TRBV5-8 combines with J gene TRBJ2-7, with TRBD1 identical over 7 bases. The CDR3 consists of 14 residues. Germline assignment: CDR1 SGHTS and CDR2 YDEGEE. J lost 3 bases, V lost 0 bases, and 3 bases had no gene match. CDR3 protein: CASSLVGQDYEQYF. For the CDR3, the DNA is TGTGCCAGCAGCTTGGTAGGACAGGACTACGAGCAGTACTTC.

The chain links TRBV4-1 to TRBJ1-1, with 7 bases identical to TRBD1. This CDR3 has 13 residues. Per the germline V gene, CDR1 is MGHRA and CDR2 is YSYEKL. J lost 10 bases, V lost 3 bases, and 8 bases had no gene match. In DNA form, the CDR3 reads TGCGCCAGCAGCCAGCAACAGGGGAGGAGAGCTTTCTTT. Its translation is CASSQQQGRRAFF.

This chain connects TRBV27 to TRBJ1-1; D not certain. V shed 5 bases and J shed 1 base, with 8 bases lying between them. The CDR3 contains 13 residues. The germline gives CDR1 MNHEY, CDR2 SMNVEV (reference sequence). CDR3 in DNA: TGTGCCAGCAGTCTACGAACGAACACTGAAGCTTTCTTT. Encoded protein: CASSLRTNTEAFF.

This chain connects TRBV11-3 to TRBJ1-1; D unresolved. The CDR3 extends over 15 amino acids. Germline CDR1 and CDR2: SGHNT and YENEEA. The ends were cut back, 0 bases at V and 0 bases at J, with 8 bases in the middle. CDR3 loop: CASSLDSGLNTEAFF. The DNA for the CDR3 is TGTGCCAGCAGCTTAGATTCCGGGTTGAACACTGAAGCTTTCTTT.

The chain recombines TRBV25-1 with TRBJ2-6, with D hard to call. Germline loops: CDR1 MGHDK, CDR2 SYGVNS. V was shortened by 6 bases and J by 4 bases, with 7 bases between the two germline ends. This CDR3 comprises 13 residues. The CDR3 protein is CASRSSGANVLTF. In DNA, the CDR3 is TGTGCCAGCAGGAGTAGCGGGGCCAACGTCCTGACTTTC.

The chain uses TRBV4-1 and TRBJ2-7; 12 bases are a match to TRBD2. Trimming at V came to 0 bases and at J to 6 bases, leaving 3 bases not matched to a gene. The CDR3 sequence is 15 residues long. Germline V gives CDR1 MGHRA, CDR2 YSYEKL. CDR3 sequence reads: CASSQDLAGGREQYF. In nucleotides, the CDR3 is TGCGCCAGCAGCCAAGACCTAGCGGGAGGGCGCGAGCAGTACTTC.

The chain employs TRBV6-1 and TRBJ2-7, with D tentatively TRBD1 (6 bases). Germline lookup yields CDR1 MNHNS and CDR2 SASEGT. The CDR3 consists of 14 residues. The ends were cut back, 1 base at V and 5 bases at J, with 12 bases in the middle. The CDR3 is CASSEVQGLNEQYF. The CDR3, as DNA: TGTGCCAGCAGTGAAGTGCAGGGGTTAAACGAGCAGTACTTC.

The rearrangement joins TRBV7-8 to TRBJ2-7; a possible D gene is TRBD1 (6 bases). The germline gives CDR1 SGHVS, CDR2 FQNEAQ. V was trimmed by 1 base and J by 5 bases, leaving 9 bases between them. There are 13 residues in the CDR3. CDR3 loop: CASSLEGVHEQYF. In DNA form, the CDR3 reads TGTGCCAGCAGCTTAGAGGGGGTCCACGAGCAGTACTTC.

The chain carries TRBV5-1 and TRBJ1-2, with 8 bases that match TRBD1. Germline lookup yields CDR1 SGHRS and CDR2 YFSETQ. This CDR3 spans 14 amino acids. Germline trimming cut 3 bases from V and 4 bases from J; bases unmatched to any gene: 5. CDR3 DNA: TGCGCCAGCAGCTCGCAGGGGGCCGGCTATGGCTACACCTTC. This codes for CASSSQGAGYGYTF.